These 28 T cell receptor beta chains were sequenced from one sample in a study of tumor and adjacent non-tumor tissue in lung cancer. A modified ARM-PCR protocol with three rounds of nested PCR amplified TCRbeta. TCRdb analysed the multiplex PCR reads with MiXCR anew, one entry per CDR3 protein. The sample lists around 82,000 distinct CDR3 sequences, around 80% seen once, with approximately 51% in the top ten. No cell sorting was done before RNA was extracted from the tissue. The normal lung tissue was taken more than 3 cm from the tumor edge. The specimen was distant non-tumor lung tissue. These receptors were obtained from a man in his sixties with non-small cell lung cancer.

Note on this clonotype: The junction shows a germline mismatch at one end, possibly a read error. This chain joins TRBV20-1 and TRBJ2-3; 9 bases fit TRBD2. The CDR3 loop spans 16 amino acids. Germline CDR1 reads DFQATT; CDR2 reads SNEGSKA (reference sequence). Here the CDR3 DNA reads TGCAGTGTTAGAACCCCGGCGGGAGGGCCCGCAGATACTCAGTATTTT. It is translated as CSVRTPAGGPADTQYF.

Comments on this clonotype: An end of the junction does not agree with germline; a read error may underlie this. The chain is built from TRBV11-2 and TRBJ2-5; 7 positions match TRBD1. Germline-derived CDR1 and CDR2 are SGHAT and FQNNGV. The CDR3 extends over 14 amino acids. The CDR3 loop reads CASSSGQDQETQHF. CDR3 DNA: TGTGCCAGCAGCTCTGGACAGGACCAAGAGACCCAGCACTTT.

This clonotype was seen a few times. A much larger clone differs by one base, so this may be a read error. The chain carries TRBV10-2 and TRBJ2-1; 11 nucleotides align to TRBD2. CDR1 is WSHSY and CDR2 is SAAADI in the germline V gene. Trimming cost V 9 bases and J 5 bases; bases outside gene matches: 3. The CDR3 spans 13 residues. CDR3 in amino acids: CASQLAGDNEQFF. The CDR3 nucleotides are TGCGCCAGTCAACTAGCGGGAGACAATGAGCAGTTCTTC.

The chain joins TRBV20-1 to TRBJ2-7, with 9 bases that match TRBD2. V trimming: 3 bases; J trimming: 0 bases; junction bases outside the gene matches: 12. The CDR3 runs 17 residues. The germline V gene encodes CDR1 DFQATT and CDR2 SNEGSKA (reference sequence). DNA of the CDR3: TGCAGTGCTAGTGGTTGGGGTAGCGGGAGATCCTCCTACGAGCAGTACTTC. Protein product: CSASGWGSGRSSYEQYF.

For this clonotype: One end of the junction varies from germline; a read error may be responsible. The chain recombines TRBV11-2 with TRBJ2-7, with D perhaps matching TRBD1 (6 bases). This CDR3 is built from 17 residues. Germline assignment: CDR1 SGHAT and CDR2 FQNNGV. CDR3 bases: TGTGCCAGCAACTTAACCAACAGGGCGAGGGGCATTTACGAGCAGTACTTC. Amino acid sequence: CASNLTNRARGIYEQYF.

Only one count was recorded for this clonotype. Likely a read error: the CDR3 ends without its conserved phenylalanine or tryptophan. J is TRBJ2-5 and V is TRBV11-2, with TRBD2 as a possible D gene (7 bases). This CDR3 has 16 residues. From germline, CDR1 is SGHAT and CDR2 FQNNGV. The CDR3 DNA sequence: TGTGCCGGCAGATCCACAATGGGGGGGCCAAAGGAGACCCAGTACCTC. This gives the protein CAGRSTMGGPKETQYL.

The rearrangement links TRBV29-1 to TRBJ2-3; D is perhaps TRBD2 (5 bases). V lost 5 bases and J 0 bases, leaving 15 bases between the germline ends. The CDR3 length is 15 residues. Germline CDR1 SQVTM, CDR2 ANQGSEA. CDR3 loop: CSVTNPSGSTDTQYF. The CDR3 DNA reads as TGCAGCGTTACGAATCCGAGCGGTAGCACAGATACGCAGTATTTT.

Note on this clonotype: This clone may be a read error of a much larger clone one base away. The chain links TRBV6-6 to TRBJ2-4; 8 bases line up with TRBD2. The V and J ends lost 6 bases and 2 bases, in that order; junction bases with no gene match: 15. The CDR3 has 18 residues. Germline V gives CDR1 MNHNY, CDR2 SVGAGI (reference sequence). Written as DNA, the CDR3 is TGTGCCAGCAGCCCGGGGGGGGTGGGGGAGCCCACCAAAAACATTCAGTACTTC. Its translation is CASSPGGVGEPTKNIQYF.

CDR3 in amino acids: CASRLAGNQPQHF. The DNA of the CDR3 is TGTGCCAGTCGTTTAGCGGGAAATCAGCCCCAGCATTTT. J is TRBJ1-5 and V is TRBV6-5, with no clear D. CDR1 MNHEY and CDR2 SVGAGI come from the germline V gene. This CDR3 has 13 amino acids. Trimming left V 9 bases short and J 4 bases short, with 13 bases between.

This clonotype was seen a handful of times. A much larger clonotype is one base distant, so this may be a read error. The gene calls are TRBV12-3 or TRBV12-4 and TRBJ1-4, with TRBD1 matching over 11 bases. The CDR3 runs to 15 residues. The CDR3 DNA sequence: TGTGCCAACAGTATAGGGACAGGGGGAGGTGAAAAACTGTTTTTT. It codes for CANSIGTGGGEKLFF.

With regard to this clonotype: A read error may account for a junction end that differs from germline. The chain recombines TRBV6-1 with TRBJ1-1; the match to TRBD1 covers 9 bases. Germline V CDR1 and CDR2: MNHNS, SASEGT. The CDR3 contains 14 residues. The CDR3 sequence is CTSSEDRGDNEAFF. CDR3 nucleotide sequence: TGTACCAGCAGTGAGGACAGGGGCGACAATGAAGCTTTCTTT.

As to this clonotype: The conserved closing phenylalanine or tryptophan is absent in this CDR3, likely reflecting a read error. This sequence joins TRBV11-2 and TRBJ1-2, with TRBD1 matching 10 bases. Germline CDR1 reads SGHAT; CDR2 reads FQNNGV. The CDR3 runs 15 residues. The CDR3: CVSSRPGQGIYGYTL. CDR3 coding DNA: TGTGTCAGCAGCCGACCGGGACAGGGGATCTATGGCTACACCTTA.

Comment on this clonotype: At one end, the junction sequence differs from germline, possibly due to a read error. This chain links TRBV6-5 with TRBJ2-6, with 9 bases aligning to TRBD2. The germline V gene has CDR1 MNHEY and CDR2 SVGAGI. The CDR3 contains 17 residues. The CDR3 spells CASNLAGDSSGANGLTF. DNA for the CDR3: TGTGCCAGCAATTTAGCGGGGGACAGCTCTGGGGCCAACGGCCTGACTTTC.

About this clonotype: The junction does not match germline at one end; this may be a read error. This chain uses TRBV7-3 with TRBJ2-6; D uncertain. The CDR3 is 16 amino acids. Germline V lookup: CDR1 SGHTA, CDR2 FQGTGA. As DNA, the CDR3 is TGTACCAACAGCCCCAACGGAGAGTCTGGGACCAACGTCCTGACTTTC. It encodes CTNSPNGESGTNVLTF.

A note on this clonotype: The junction differs from germline at one of its ends, possibly a read error. This chain uses TRBV11-2 with TRBJ1-1; a weak D match, TRBD1 (6 bases). Germline loops: CDR1 SGHAT, CDR2 FQNNGV. The CDR3 has 14 amino acids. The CDR3 reads CANSPDRFNTEAFF. The DNA of the CDR3 is TGTGCCAACAGCCCCGACAGGTTTAACACTGAAGCTTTCTTT.

Comment on this clonotype: The conserved closing phenylalanine or tryptophan is absent in this CDR3, likely reflecting a read error. This chain uses TRBV20-1 with TRBJ1-1; maybe TRBD1 (6 bases). The germline V gene encodes CDR1 DFQATT and CDR2 SNEGSKA (reference sequence). CDR3 size: 14 residues. Between the trimmed V and J ends, which lost 6 bases and 4 bases, there was a span of 18 bases. This CDR3 reads CSARQVGVITEAFI. CDR3 nucleotides: TGCAGTGCCCGACAGGTTGGGGTGATCACTGAAGCTTTCATT.

In regard to this clonotype: A read error is possible here, since a much larger clone lies one base away. The chain is built from TRBV12-3 or TRBV12-4 and TRBJ1-1; possibly TRBD1 for D (5 bases). The CDR3 has 12 residues. CDR3 in DNA: TGTGCCAGCAGTTTGGTAGGGACTGAAACTTTCTTT. Translating it yields CASSLVGTETFF.

As to this clonotype: This may arise from a read error, as a much more abundant clone is one base away. The chain employs TRBV7-2 and TRBJ2-3; TRBD2 aligns across 16 bases. The CDR3 has 16 amino acids. Germline assignment: CDR1 SGHTA and CDR2 FQGNSA. CDR3 region: CASSPGLAGGVDTHYF. In nucleotides, the CDR3 is TGTGCCAGCAGCCCGGGACTAGCGGGGGGGGTAGATACGCACTATTTT.

The V call is TRBV30, the J call TRBJ2-5; D call uncertain. Germline-derived CDR1 and CDR2 are GTSNPN and SVGIG (reference sequence). V lost 6 bases to trimming and J lost 3 bases, with 11 bases between them. This CDR3 comprises 12 residues. The CDR3 is CACRVYEETQYF. The CDR3 DNA sequence: TGTGCCTGCCGGGTCTACGAAGAGACCCAGTACTTC.

This clonotype was observed once. Germline is not matched at one junction end, which may reflect a read error. The gene calls are TRBV4-3 and TRBJ1-1; D is ambiguous. From germline, CDR1 is LGHNA and CDR2 YSLEER. CDR3 length equals 16 residues. CDR3 protein: CASNQDLSCSGTEAFF. As DNA, the CDR3 is TGCGCCAGCAACCAAGATTTAAGTTGCAGCGGCACTGAAGCTTTCTTT.

As concerns this clonotype: This may come from a read error, since a much larger clone is one base off. The chain combines TRBV4-1 with TRBJ2-3; 10 positions agree with TRBD2. V shed 2 bases and J 4 bases; nucleotides not matched to a gene: 6. CDR3 size: 16 residues. The germline V gene has CDR1 MGHRA and CDR2 YSYEKL. CDR3 in amino acids: CASSQLAGVLADTQYF. CDR3 coding DNA: TGCGCCAGCAGCCAACTAGCGGGGGTGCTCGCAGATACGCAGTATTTT.

Only a few counts were recorded for this clonotype. The rearrangement uses TRBV12-3 or TRBV12-4 and TRBJ2-2, with D possibly being TRBD1 (5 bases). The CDR3 runs 13 residues. Trimming took 5 bases from V and 4 from J, leaving 8 bases between them. CDR3 residues: CASSTGFTGELFF. The CDR3 DNA reads TGTGCCAGCAGTACAGGATTCACCGGGGAGCTGTTTTTT.

The genes are TRBV21-1 and TRBJ2-1. TRBV21-1 is deemed a pseudogene. The CDR3 has 16 residues. The CDR3 sequence is CASSKVDFLFYNEQLF. CDR3 coding DNA: TGCGCCAGCAGCAAAGTGGATTTCCTCTTCTACAATGAGCAGTTGTTC.

Concerning this clonotype: Relative to the germline gene, one junction end is altered; a read error may explain this. The chain carries TRBV5-4 and TRBJ1-1; no clear D. Germline assignment: CDR1 SGHNT and CDR2 YYREEE (reference sequence). The CDR3 runs 13 residues. The CDR3 sequence is CASSSLMNTVAFF. CDR3 coding DNA: TGTGCCAGCAGCTCCCTGATGAACACTGTAGCTTTCTTT.

V is TRBV10-1 and J is TRBJ2-7; D call uncertain. Germline CDR1 reads WNHNN; CDR2 reads SYGVQD (reference sequence). The CDR3 is made up of 13 amino acids. The V and J ends lost 4 bases and 1 base respectively, with 8 bases between them. The CDR3 DNA sequence: TGCGCCAGCAGTGCCGCAGGATCCTACGAGCAGTACTTC. Amino acid sequence: CASSAAGSYEQYF.

The chain is built from TRBV29-1 and TRBJ2-2, with 12 bases that match TRBD2. Germline loops: CDR1 SQVTM, CDR2 ANQGSEA. This CDR3 is 15 amino acids long. After removal of 6 bases from V and 4 bases from J, the junction contained 6 bases not matched to a gene. CDR3 in amino acids: CSVSGTSGSTGELFF. CDR3 DNA: TGCAGCGTGTCCGGGACTAGCGGGTCCACCGGGGAGCTGTTTTTT.

This clonotype has just one count. An end of the junction differs from the germline gene, which may be a read error. This chain joins TRBV20-1 and TRBJ2-3; 9 positions match TRBD2. This CDR3 is 15 amino acids long. CDR1 DFQATT and CDR2 SNEGSKA come from the germline V gene (reference sequence). CDR3 nucleotides: TGCAGTGGTAGAGTCAGCGGGGGGTGGGCATATACGCAGTATTTT. Protein: CSGRVSGGWAYTQYF.

Turning to this clonotype: One end of the junction is discordant with germline, which a read error may explain. This chain uses TRBV11-2 with TRBJ2-5; D possibly corresponds to TRBD1 (6 bases). The CDR3 covers 14 residues. CDR1 is SGHAT and CDR2 is FQNNGV in the germline V gene. CDR3 region: CARSSRQALETQYF. CDR3 in DNA: TGTGCCAGGAGCTCCAGACAGGCTCTGGAGACCCAGTACTTC.